The 24 T cell receptor beta chains below were found in one sample sequenced in a study of OX40 agonist ivuxolimab in advanced cancers. Libraries were prepared by immunoSEQ multiplex PCR; TCRdb keeps only in-frame clonotypes and omits some of them. Here the sample spans tens of thousands of clones, around four fifths being singletons. Material: CD4+ or CD8+ T cells sorted from blood, obtained in a trial of the OX40 agonist ivuxolimab. Every receptor here comes from an adult with an advanced solid tumor such as melanoma, head and neck, liver or kidney cancer.

This clone was found once. The V and J genes are TRBV7-8 and TRBJ1-5; 9 bases fit TRBD1. Germline V lookup: CDR1 SGHVS, CDR2 FQNEAQ. The CDR3 is 16 residues long. J was trimmed by 4 bases and V by 2 bases; bases with no gene match: 6. The DNA for the CDR3 is TGTGCCAGCAGCTTACTACCGGGACAGGGTAATCAGCCCCAGCATTTT. Protein: CASSLLPGQGNQPQHF.

The chain carries TRBV2 and TRBJ2-5; 7 bases match TRBD1. Germline trimming cut 6 bases from V and 3 bases from J; bases unmatched to any gene: 7. CDR1 and CDR2 (germline): SNHLY, FYNNEI. The CDR3 totals 14 residues. CDR3: CASRRIDREETQYF. The CDR3 DNA reads TGTGCCAGCAGAAGGATCGACAGGGAAGAGACCCAGTACTTC.

About this clone itself: Other DNA sequences in this sample translate to the same CDR3. This chain links TRBV10-3 with TRBJ2-7, with a tentative D call TRBD2 (6 bases). Germline lookup yields CDR1 ENHRY and CDR2 SYGVKD. This CDR3 region has 12 residues. CDR3 protein: CAVRGGDHEQYV. DNA for the CDR3: TGTGCCGTGAGGGGCGGGGACCACGAGCAGTACGTT.

The rearrangement uses TRBV6-5 and TRBJ1-3; D is unclear. V lost 5 bases and J 1 base, leaving 12 bases between the germline ends. The CDR3 contains 15 residues. Germline CDR1 is MNHEY and CDR2 is SVGAGI. This CDR3 reads CASSRHQSSGNTIYF. The CDR3 coding sequence is TGTGCCAGCAGTAGACACCAATCATCTGGAAACACCATATATTTT.

The chain joins TRBV11-2 to TRBJ2-2; D gene ambiguous. Between the trimmed V and J ends, which lost 1 base and 1 base, there was a span of 4 bases. The germline V gene has CDR1 SGHAT and CDR2 FQNNGV. The CDR3 extends over 14 amino acids. CDR3 protein: CASSLGRNTGELFF. CDR3 nucleotide sequence: TGTGCCAGCAGCTTAGGAAGGAACACCGGGGAGCTGTTTTTT. The whole variable domain, remainder taken from reference TRBV11-2 and TRBJ2-2, is EAGVAQSPRYKIIEKRQSVAFWCNPISGHATLYWYQQILGQGPKLLIQFQNNGVVDDSQLPKDRFSAERLKGVDSTLKIQPAKLEDSAVYLCASSLGRNTGELFFGEGSRLTVL.

The chain recombines TRBV5-4 with TRBJ1-2, with 9 bases identical to TRBD1. The CDR3 covers 14 residues. V gave up 4 bases and J gave up 5 bases; unmatched junction bases: 6. Germline CDR1 reads SGHNT; CDR2 reads YYREEE (reference sequence). The CDR3 DNA sequence: TGTGCCAGCAGCCGACAGGGGGTGGATTATGGCTACACCTTC. It translates to CASSRQGVDYGYTF.

V gene TRBV5-6 combines with J gene TRBJ1-1; D not resolved. The CDR3 totals 14 residues. V was cut by 6 bases and J by 1 base, with 13 bases left in between. From germline, CDR1 is SGHDT and CDR2 YYEEEE. The CDR3 spells CASTIGLGNTEAFF. The CDR3 DNA reads as TGTGCCAGCACTATTGGGTTGGGGAACACTGAAGCTTTCTTT.

The chain is built from TRBV6-6 and TRBJ2-1; 9 bases are shared with TRBD1. Per the germline V gene, CDR1 is MNHNY and CDR2 is SVGAGI (reference sequence). The CDR3 is 14 amino acids. V was clipped by 6 bases and J by 7 bases; unmatched bases: 7. This CDR3 reads CASSPDRGRNEQFF. DNA of the CDR3: TGTGCCAGCAGCCCGGACAGGGGAAGGAATGAGCAGTTCTTC.

This rearrangement joins TRBV30 to TRBJ1-4; the match to TRBD1 covers 9 bases. Germline V gene sequence: CDR1 GTSNPN, CDR2 SVGIG (reference sequence). Trimming cost V 3 bases and J 5 bases; bases outside gene matches: 4. CDR3 length equals 14 residues. CDR3 in amino acids: CAWSAGTGNEKLFF. For the CDR3, the DNA is TGTGCCTGGAGCGCCGGGACAGGGAATGAAAAACTGTTTTTT.

The chain has TRBV4-3 and TRBJ1-4; the D is unclear. With 0 bases removed from V and 6 bases from J, the gap between germline ends came to 11 bases. CDR1 and CDR2 (germline): LGHNA, YSLEER. The length of the CDR3 is 15 residues. This CDR3 reads CASSQELYVDEKLFF. The CDR3 region has the DNA TGCGCCAGCAGCCAAGAACTCTATGTTGATGAAAAACTGTTTTTT.

This chain connects TRBV28 to TRBJ2-5; no clear D. Near its end, the DNA agrees better with TRBJ2-7, so the J call may be wrong. This CDR3 region has 11 residues. CDR1 and CDR2 (germline): MDHEN, SYDVKM. The CDR3 protein is CASSSIYEQYF. The CDR3 DNA reads as TGTGCCAGCAGTTCTATTTACGAGCAGTACTTC.

Notes on this clone: Relative to the germline gene, one junction end is altered; a read error may explain this. V and J are TRBV29-1 and TRBJ2-4; tentatively, D is TRBD1 (5 bases). The CDR3 has 11 amino acids. CDR1 is SQVTM, CDR2 ANQGSEA, per germline. The CDR3 here is CSVEEGQALNF. The CDR3 coding sequence is TGCAGCGTTGAAGAAGGACAAGCCTTGAACTTC.

This sequence joins TRBV28 and TRBJ1-1; D is possibly TRBD1 (6 bases). The CDR3 totals 17 residues. Germline CDR1 and CDR2: MDHEN and SYDVKM. With 3 bases removed from V and 2 bases from J, the gap between germline ends came to 19 bases. This CDR3 reads CASSFSFGLQGNTEAFF. The CDR3 DNA sequence: TGTGCCAGCAGTTTTTCGTTTGGCCTACAGGGTAACACTGAAGCTTTCTTT.

The chain is built from TRBV11-1 and TRBJ2-5; D possibly matches TRBD1 or TRBD2 (5 bases each). The last part of the DNA fits TRBJ2-7 better; the J call may be wrong. The CDR3 has 15 residues. In germline, CDR1 is SGHAT, CDR2 FQDESV (reference sequence). CDR3 region: CASSLDGTRIYEQYF. The CDR3 DNA sequence: TGTGCCAGCAGCTTAGATGGGACCCGTATCTACGAGCAGTACTTC.

As for this clone: Other DNA sequences within the sample encode an identical CDR3. This chain uses TRBV29-1 with TRBJ1-4, with 8 bases that match TRBD1. Germline CDR1 reads SQVTM; CDR2 reads ANQGSEA. The V segment lost 6 bases and the J segment 3 bases; nucleotides outside the gene matches: 9. The CDR3 spans 15 residues. The CDR3 DNA sequence: TGCAGCGTCCAGGGGGCGGGGGGGGCTAATGAAAAACTGTTTTTT. It encodes CSVQGAGGANEKLFF. The entire variable domain, with the rest obtained from reference TRBV29-1 and TRBJ1-4, is as follows: SAVISQKPSRDICQRGTSLTIQCQVDSQVTMMFWYRQQPGQSLTLIATANQGSEATYESGFVIDKFPISRPNLTFSTLTVSNMSPEDSSIYLCSVQGAGGANEKLFFGSGTQLSVL.

The chain joins TRBV7-8 to TRBJ1-2, with D uncertain. Germline CDR1 and CDR2: SGHVS and FQNEAQ. This CDR3 comprises 13 residues. Trimming removed 1 base at V and 6 bases at J, with 9 bases between. CDR3 nucleotide sequence: TGTGCCAGCAGCTTAGGCCGCGAGGATGGCTACACCTTC. It specifies CASSLGREDGYTF.

In this sample, this clone turned up once. The same CDR3 is also encoded by other DNA sequences in this sample. This chain joins TRBV7-2 and TRBJ1-2, with 7 nucleotides matching TRBD1. This CDR3 has 13 residues. Germline V gene data show CDR1 as SGHTA and CDR2 as FQGNSA. The ends lost 5 bases at V and 3 bases at J; junction bases unmatched: 3. This chain's CDR3 is CASSLDRDYGYTF. The CDR3, as DNA: TGTGCCAGCAGCCTAGACAGGGACTATGGCTACACCTTC.

In its sample, this clone was seen a few times. The rearrangement uses TRBV6-5 and TRBJ2-7; D remains ambiguous. The CDR3 contains 14 residues. Trimming took 6 bases from V and 6 from J, leaving 18 bases between them. Germline V gene data show CDR1 as MNHEY and CDR2 as SVGAGI. CDR3 region: CASRDGSRFGEQYF. The CDR3 DNA follows: TGTGCCAGCAGGGACGGAAGTCGCTTTGGCGAGCAGTACTTC.

The chain joins TRBV27 to TRBJ2-3; 9 nucleotides agree with TRBD2. CDR1 MNHEY and CDR2 SMNVEV come from the germline V gene (reference sequence). The length of the CDR3 is 14 residues. The J segment lost 6 bases and the V segment lost 3 bases, leaving 4 bases of the junction unmatched. In nucleotides, the CDR3 is TGTGCCAGCAGTTTCCGCGGGAGGGAGGATACGCAGTATTTT. This codes for CASSFRGREDTQYF.

The V call is TRBV11-3, the J call TRBJ2-5, with D unclear. From germline, CDR1 is SGHNT and CDR2 YENEEA. V lost 5 bases, J lost 2 bases, and 9 bases lay in between. The CDR3 is made up of 13 amino acids. The CDR3 here is CASSPGNQETQYF. The CDR3 DNA is TGTGCCAGCAGCCCCGGTAATCAAGAGACCCAGTACTTC. Filled out from reference TRBV11-3 and TRBJ2-5, the complete variable domain reads EAGVVQSPRYKIIEKKQPVAFWCNPISGHNTLYWYLQNLGQGPELLIRYENEEAVDDSQLPKDRFSAERLKGVDSTLKIQPAELGDSAVYLCASSPGNQETQYFGPGTRLLVL.

The genes are TRBV7-2 and TRBJ2-1, with TRBD1 matching 7 bases. There are 14 residues in the CDR3. Losses at the gene ends were 1 base for V and 4 bases for J; bases not matched to a gene: 1. Germline-derived CDR1 and CDR2 are SGHTA and FQGNSA. CDR3 sequence reads: CASSLEGAYNEQFF. In nucleotides, the CDR3 is TGTGCCAGCAGCTTAGAGGGGGCTTACAATGAGCAGTTCTTC.

This clone appeared a few times. This chain uses TRBV14 with TRBJ2-4, with 8 bases that match TRBD1. V was pared by 3 bases and J by 6 bases, with 4 bases of the junction left unmatched. This CDR3 region has 14 residues. Germline V gene sequence: CDR1 SGHDN, CDR2 FVKESK. The CDR3 DNA reads TGTGCCAGCAGCCATACCGGACAGGGAAACATTCAGTACTTC. This sequence encodes CASSHTGQGNIQYF.

This chain joins TRBV2 and TRBJ2-7, with no clear D. Trimming shortened V by 3 bases and J by 2 bases, and 8 bases separated the two germline ends. CDR3 length equals 13 residues. Germline V gene lookup returns CDR1 SNHLY and CDR2 FYNNEI. CDR3 DNA: TGTGCCAGCAGTGACGCCGCGGCCTACGAGCAGTACTTC. It translates to CASSDAAAYEQYF.

The genes are TRBV5-1 and TRBJ2-2; possibly TRBD1 for D (5 bases). This CDR3 is 14 amino acids long. Germline assignment: CDR1 SGHRS and CDR2 YFSETQ. With 1 base removed from V and 4 bases from J, the gap between germline ends came to 8 bases. The CDR3 nucleotides are TGCGCCAGCAGCTTGCTAACAGGCACCGGGGAGCTGTTTTTT. Amino acids: CASSLLTGTGELFF.